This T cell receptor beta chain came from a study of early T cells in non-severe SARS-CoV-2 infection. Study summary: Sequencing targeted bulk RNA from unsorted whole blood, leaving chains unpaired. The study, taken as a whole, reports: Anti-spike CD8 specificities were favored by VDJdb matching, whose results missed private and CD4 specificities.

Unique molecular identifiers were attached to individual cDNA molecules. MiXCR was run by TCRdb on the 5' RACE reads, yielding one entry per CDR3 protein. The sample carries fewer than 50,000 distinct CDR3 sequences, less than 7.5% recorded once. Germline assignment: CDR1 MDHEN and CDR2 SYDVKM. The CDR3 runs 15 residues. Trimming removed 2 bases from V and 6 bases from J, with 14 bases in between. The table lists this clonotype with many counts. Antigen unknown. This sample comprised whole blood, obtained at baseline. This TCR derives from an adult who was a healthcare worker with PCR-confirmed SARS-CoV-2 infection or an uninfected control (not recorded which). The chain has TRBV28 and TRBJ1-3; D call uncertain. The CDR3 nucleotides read TGTGCCAGCAGTTTACTTGTGGGCGCTGAAAACACCATATATTTT. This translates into CASSLLVGAENTIYF.